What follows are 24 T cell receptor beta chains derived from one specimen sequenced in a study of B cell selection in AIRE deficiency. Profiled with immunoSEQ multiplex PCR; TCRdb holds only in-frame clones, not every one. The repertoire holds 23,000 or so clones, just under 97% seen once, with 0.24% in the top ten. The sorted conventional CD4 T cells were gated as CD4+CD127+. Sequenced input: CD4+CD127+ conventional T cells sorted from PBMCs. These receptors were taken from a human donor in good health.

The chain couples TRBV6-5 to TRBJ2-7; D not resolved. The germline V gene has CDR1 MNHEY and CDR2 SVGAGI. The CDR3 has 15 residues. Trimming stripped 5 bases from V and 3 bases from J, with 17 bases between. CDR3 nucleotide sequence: TGTGCCAGCAGTCTCCCCCTAGGGCCCTTCTACGAGCAGTACTTC. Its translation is CASSLPLGPFYEQYF.

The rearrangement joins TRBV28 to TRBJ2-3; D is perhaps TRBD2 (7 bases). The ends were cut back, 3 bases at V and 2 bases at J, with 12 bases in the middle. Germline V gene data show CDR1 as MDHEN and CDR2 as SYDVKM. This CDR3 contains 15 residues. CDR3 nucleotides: TGTGCCAGCAGTTTGGGGGGGCAGACCACAGATACGCAGTATTTT. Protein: CASSLGGQTTDTQYF.

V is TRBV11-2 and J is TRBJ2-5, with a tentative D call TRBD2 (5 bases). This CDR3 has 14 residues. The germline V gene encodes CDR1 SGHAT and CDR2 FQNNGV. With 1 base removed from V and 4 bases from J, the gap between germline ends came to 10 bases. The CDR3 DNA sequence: TGTGCCAGCAGCTTAGCCTCTAGCTTAGAGACCCAGTACTTC. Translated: CASSLASSLETQYF. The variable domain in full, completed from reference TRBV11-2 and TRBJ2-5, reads EAGVAQSPRYKIIEKRQSVAFWCNPISGHATLYWYQQILGQGPKLLIQFQNNGVVDDSQLPKDRFSAERLKGVDSTLKIQPAKLEDSAVYLCASSLASSLETQYFGPGTRLLVL.

DNA for the CDR3: TGTGCCAGCAGCCAAGTTTTCGGGGGACAAGAGACCCAGTACTTC. This encodes CASSQVFGGQETQYF. The chain links TRBV14 to TRBJ2-5; weak D call: TRBD2 (6 bases). The CDR3 extends over 15 amino acids. Per germline, CDR1 SGHDN and CDR2 FVKESK. The ends were cut back, 1 base at V and 2 bases at J, with 11 bases in the middle.

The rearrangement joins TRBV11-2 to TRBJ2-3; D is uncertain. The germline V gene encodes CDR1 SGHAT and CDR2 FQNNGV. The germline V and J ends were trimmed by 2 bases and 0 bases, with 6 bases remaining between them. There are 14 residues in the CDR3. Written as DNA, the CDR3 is TGTGCCAGCAGCTTAAGGCTGAGCACAGATACGCAGTATTTT. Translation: CASSLRLSTDTQYF.

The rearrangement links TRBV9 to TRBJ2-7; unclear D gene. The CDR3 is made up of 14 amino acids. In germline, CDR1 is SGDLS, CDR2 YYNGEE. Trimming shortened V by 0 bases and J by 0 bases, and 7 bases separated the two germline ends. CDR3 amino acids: CASSVADRSYEQYF. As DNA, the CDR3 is TGTGCCAGCAGCGTAGCTGATCGCTCCTACGAGCAGTACTTC. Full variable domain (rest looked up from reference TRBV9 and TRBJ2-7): DSGVTQTPKHLITATGQRVTLRCSPRSGDLSVYWYQQSLDQGLQFLIQYYNGEERAKGNILERFSAQQFPDLHSELNLSSLELGDSALYFCASSVADRSYEQYFGPGTRLTVT.

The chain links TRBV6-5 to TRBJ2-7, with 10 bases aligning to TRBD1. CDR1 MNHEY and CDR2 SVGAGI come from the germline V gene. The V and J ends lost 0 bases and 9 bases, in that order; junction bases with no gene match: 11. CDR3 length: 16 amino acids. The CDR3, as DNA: TGTGCCAGCAGTTACTCTTACCGACAGGGGGCACGGGGGCAGTACTTC. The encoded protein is CASSYSYRQGARGQYF.

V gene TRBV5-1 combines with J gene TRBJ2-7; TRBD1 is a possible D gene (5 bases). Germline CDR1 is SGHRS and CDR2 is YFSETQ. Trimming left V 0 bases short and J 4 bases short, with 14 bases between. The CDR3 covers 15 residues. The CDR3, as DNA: TGCGCCAGCAGCTTGGGACCAGGGTGGATATACGAGCAGTACTTC. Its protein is CASSLGPGWIYEQYF. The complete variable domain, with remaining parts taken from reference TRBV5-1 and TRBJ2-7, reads KAGVTQTPRYLIKTRGQQVTLSCSPISGHRSVSWYQQTPGQGLQFLFEYFSETQRNKGNFPGRFSGRQFSNSRSEMNVSTLELGDSALYLCASSLGPGWIYEQYFGPGTRLTVT.

In DNA form, the CDR3 reads TGTGCCAGCAGCCTCGGCTGGGGGGGCGGCAGGTCGGAGACCCAGTACTTC. Translating gives CASSLGWGGGRSETQYF. V gene TRBV5-8 combines with J gene TRBJ2-5, with D perhaps matching TRBD2 (7 bases). The CDR3 loop spans 17 amino acids. V was clipped by 4 bases and J by 5 bases, with 24 bases between them. Germline V lookup: CDR1 SGHTS, CDR2 YDEGEE.

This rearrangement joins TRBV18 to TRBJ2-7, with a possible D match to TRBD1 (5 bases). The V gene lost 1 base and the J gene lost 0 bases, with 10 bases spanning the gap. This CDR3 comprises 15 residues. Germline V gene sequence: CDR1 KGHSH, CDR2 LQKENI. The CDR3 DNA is TGTGCCAGCTCACCACGACAGTTGCGCTCCTACGAGCAGTACTTC. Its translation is CASSPRQLRSYEQYF.

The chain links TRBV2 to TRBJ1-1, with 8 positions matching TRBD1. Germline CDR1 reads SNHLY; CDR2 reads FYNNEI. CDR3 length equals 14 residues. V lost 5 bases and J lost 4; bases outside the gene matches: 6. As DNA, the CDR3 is TGTGCCAGCAGTCAGATCACAGGGGGCACTGAAGCTTTCTTT. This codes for CASSQITGGTEAFF. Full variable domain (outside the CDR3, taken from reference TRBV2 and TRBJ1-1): EPEVTQTPSHQVTQMGQEVILRCVPISNHLYFYWYRQILGQKVEFLVSFYNNEISEKSEIFDDQFSVERPDGSNFTLKIRSTKLEDSAMYFCASSQITGGTEAFFGQGTRLTVV.

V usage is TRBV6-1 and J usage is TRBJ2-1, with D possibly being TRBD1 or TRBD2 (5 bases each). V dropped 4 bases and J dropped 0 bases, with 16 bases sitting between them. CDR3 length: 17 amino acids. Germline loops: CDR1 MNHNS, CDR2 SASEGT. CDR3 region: CASSAGEGQGSYNEQFF. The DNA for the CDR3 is TGTGCCAGCAGTGCTGGAGAGGGTCAGGGCTCCTACAATGAGCAGTTCTTC.

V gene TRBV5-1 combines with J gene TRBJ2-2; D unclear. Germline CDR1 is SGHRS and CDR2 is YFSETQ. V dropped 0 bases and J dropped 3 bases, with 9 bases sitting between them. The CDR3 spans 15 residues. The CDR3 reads CASSLGFRDTGELFF. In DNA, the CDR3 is TGCGCCAGCAGCTTGGGTTTTAGAGACACCGGGGAGCTGTTTTTT.

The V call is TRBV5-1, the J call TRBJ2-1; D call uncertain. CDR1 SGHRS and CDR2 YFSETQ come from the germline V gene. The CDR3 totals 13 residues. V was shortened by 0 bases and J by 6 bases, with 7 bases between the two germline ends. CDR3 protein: CASSLAAVNEQFF. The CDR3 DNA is TGCGCCAGCAGCTTGGCCGCGGTCAATGAGCAGTTCTTC.

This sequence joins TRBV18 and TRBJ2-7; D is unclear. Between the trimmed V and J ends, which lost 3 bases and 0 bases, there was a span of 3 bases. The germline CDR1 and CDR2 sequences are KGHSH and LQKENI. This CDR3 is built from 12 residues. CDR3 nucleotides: TGTGCCAGCTCACCCCCCTCCTACGAGCAGTACTTC. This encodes CASSPPSYEQYF.

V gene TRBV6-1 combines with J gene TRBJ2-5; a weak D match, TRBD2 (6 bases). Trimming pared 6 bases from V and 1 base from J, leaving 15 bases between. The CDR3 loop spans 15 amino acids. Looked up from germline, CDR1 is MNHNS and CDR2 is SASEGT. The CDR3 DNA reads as TGTGCCAGCAGCCCCTTTTCGGGGGTCCAAGAGACCCAGTACTTC. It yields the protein CASSPFSGVQETQYF.

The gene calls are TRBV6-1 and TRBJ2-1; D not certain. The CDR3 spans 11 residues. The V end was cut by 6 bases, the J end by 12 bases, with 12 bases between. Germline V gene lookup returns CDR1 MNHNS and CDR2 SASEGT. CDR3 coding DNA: TGTGCCAGCAGCCAACAAGCAAGGCAGTTCTTC. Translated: CASSQQARQFF.

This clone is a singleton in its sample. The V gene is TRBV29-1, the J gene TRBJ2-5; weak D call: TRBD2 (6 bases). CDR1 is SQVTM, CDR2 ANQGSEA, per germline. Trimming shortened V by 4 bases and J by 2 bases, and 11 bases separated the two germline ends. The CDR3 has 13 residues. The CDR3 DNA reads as TGCAGCGTTGTTGGGGGGATTCAAGAGACCCAGTACTTC. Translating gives CSVVGGIQETQYF.

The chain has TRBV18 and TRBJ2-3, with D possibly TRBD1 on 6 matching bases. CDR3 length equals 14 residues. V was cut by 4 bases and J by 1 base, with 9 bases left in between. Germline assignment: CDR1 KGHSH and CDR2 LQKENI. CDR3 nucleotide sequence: TGTGCCAGCTCACTACAGGGTGGCACAGATACGCAGTATTTT. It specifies CASSLQGGTDTQYF.

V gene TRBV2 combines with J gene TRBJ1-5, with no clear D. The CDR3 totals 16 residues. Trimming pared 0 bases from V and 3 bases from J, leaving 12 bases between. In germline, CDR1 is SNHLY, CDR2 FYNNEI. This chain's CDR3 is CASSEALRQFNQPQHF. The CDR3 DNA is TGTGCCAGCAGTGAAGCGCTTCGGCAGTTCAATCAGCCCCAGCATTTT.

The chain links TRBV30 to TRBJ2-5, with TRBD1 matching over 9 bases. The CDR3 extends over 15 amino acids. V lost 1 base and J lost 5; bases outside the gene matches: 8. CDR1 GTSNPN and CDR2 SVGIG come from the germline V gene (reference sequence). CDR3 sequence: CAWSEQGARRETQYF. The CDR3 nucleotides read TGTGCCTGGAGTGAACAGGGGGCAAGGCGGGAGACCCAGTACTTC.

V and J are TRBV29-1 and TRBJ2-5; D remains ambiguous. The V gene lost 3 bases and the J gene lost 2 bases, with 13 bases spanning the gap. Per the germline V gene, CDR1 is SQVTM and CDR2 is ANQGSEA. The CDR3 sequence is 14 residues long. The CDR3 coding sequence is TGCAGCGTTGATTCCAGGCCCAGACAAGAGACCCAGTACTTC. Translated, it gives CSVDSRPRQETQYF.

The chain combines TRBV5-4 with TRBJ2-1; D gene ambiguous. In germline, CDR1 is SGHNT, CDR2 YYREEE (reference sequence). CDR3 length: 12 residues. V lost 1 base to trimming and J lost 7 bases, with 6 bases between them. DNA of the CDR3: TGTGCCAGCAGCTTGCGAATTAATGAGCAGTTCTTC. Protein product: CASSLRINEQFF.

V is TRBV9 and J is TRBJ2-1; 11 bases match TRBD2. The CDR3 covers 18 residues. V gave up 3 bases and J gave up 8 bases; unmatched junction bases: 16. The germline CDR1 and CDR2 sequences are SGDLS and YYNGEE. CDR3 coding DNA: TGTGCCAGCAGCGCTTCCCTACTCCTAGCGGGGGGCATGGATGAGCAGTTCTTC. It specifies CASSASLLLAGGMDEQFF.